This T cell receptor beta chain was recovered during a study of shared clonotypes between healthy human individuals (dated by TCRdb to the early 2020s). About the full investigation: A couple of women and a few men aged 18 to 49 years were included in the cohort. Per donor, three plates each were used for CD4 naive and CD4 memory, two for CD8 naive, and one for CD8 memory. To estimate repertoire size and how much clonotype sharing occurs between individuals, the study deeply sequenced the blood TCR repertoires of a handful of healthy adults. To increase sequencing depth and limit assay-specific biases, different laboratories used diverse techniques to prepare libraries and sequence TCR repertoires. Between about 0.8 and 9.5 billion PBMCs per donor were obtained by leukapheresis.

A remark on this clone: Which antigen it targets is not known. No clone much larger than this one lies a single base away; base qualities are absent.

The germline V gene (reference sequence) sets CDR1 to DFQATT and CDR2 to SNEGSKA. The CDR3 measures 11 amino acids from cysteine to phenylalanine. Only the CDR3 DNA stays, 33 bases, in frame from base 1. V loses 5 bases, J loses 12 bases, and the germline ends lie 14 bases apart. The donors were healthy, HIV-negative adults with no recently reported acute infections or vaccinations. Every donor was a Caucasian adult living in Nashville, Tennessee, USA. Magnetic negative selection was used to enrich CD4+ T cells, after which naive cells were positively selected on CD45RA and the negative fraction became the memory subset. Blood was obtained by leukapheresis, after which PBMCs were separated by Ficoll-Histopaque density gradient centrifugation and cryopreserved in liquid nitrogen vapor phase. Purity and quantity of every magnetically sorted T cell population were checked by analytical flow cytometry. Genomic DNA was isolated from every sorted fraction and measured by UV absorbance on a Nanodrop 2000c.

Using the deep immunoSEQ assay, TCR CDR3 regions were amplified from genomic DNA by multiplex PCR. For each cell subset, the extracted genomic DNA was distributed evenly across all wells of several immunoSEQ 96-well plates, and each plate served as one replicate. For sorted subsets, approximately 0.2 ug of genomic DNA, equivalent to 30,000 or so T cell genomes, went into each replicate PCR. The purified libraries were quantified using a Qubit 3.0 fluorometer, sized with a Bioanalyzer 2100, and then quantified again using the KAPA Library Quantification kit. Every immunoSEQ 96-well plate was sequenced on a separate single-read 150-cycle Illumina NextSeq 550 flow cell. In the authors' own workflow: Because the immunoSEQ output held only junctional sequences and lacked quality scores, the filtering could not match the filtering applied to full-length reads. Sequences were annotated with PyIR, a Python wrapper for IgBLAST v1.9, using IMGT germline references to assign V/J genes and CDR3. Reads were filtered out if the reads had weak V/J assignments (E-value above 1e-6), no CDR3, stop codons, out-of-frame junctions, or ambiguous translated residues. V3J clonotypes were defined as sequences sharing an identical inferred V gene, J gene, and CDR3 amino acid sequence. Percentage overlap between repertoires was computed as shared unique clonotypes divided by the size of the smaller repertoire. RTK rarefaction, the Chao1 estimator, and Recon v2.1 estimates of unobserved clonotypes were used to assess repertoire richness. For all TCRbeta clonotypes obtained by the gDNA method from several donors, generation probabilities were computed with OLGA. TCRdb took over this immuneACCESS table, retaining in-frame rearrangements with V and J assigned. Such tables are incomplete; in checked studies, under half of the missing clones stem from an unresolved V gene, and the remainder is unexplained. Clonal size and the V and J genes are those of that table, whereas D and trimming came from the DNA. The sample table records approximately 2.3 million clones; approximately 95% of these occur just once. The biggest ten clones account for about 0.41% of the sample.

Here is what the overall study found, with its caveats: Based on pairwise subsampling, the degree of clonotype sharing among donors was expected to be affected by sequencing depth. Because the study included a small number of donors, the genetic and exposure-history diversity represented was limited. Even with the large sequencing depth, rarefaction of the sorted-subset datasets indicated that sequencing was incomplete. Larger estimated clonotype richness was generally found for naive subsets than for memory subsets. When a handful of donors were compared, the shared fraction of clonotypes was 5% to 6.5% for naive CD4, approximately 3.3% for naive CD8, 2.3% for memory CD4, and roughly 0.4% for memory CD8. Clonotypes shared by all four sorted-subset donors showed higher generation probabilities than non-shared clonotypes. Sampling was restricted to blood, and TCR repertoires in tissue are likely to differ from TCR repertoires in blood.

This clonotype was sampled from a young man in good health. Some clones in this sample may be carry-over from other donors' samples. The chain employs TRBV20-1 and TRBJ2-1, with TRBD2 as a weak D call on 6 bases. Sequenced input: naive CD4+ T cells from PBMCs. What the cell subset or site label conveys for this sample: CD45RA+ positively selected. The CDR3 amino acid sequence is: CSAFRGSGQFF. The DNA is TGCAGTGCTTTCCGGGGGTCTGGGCAGTTCTTC.